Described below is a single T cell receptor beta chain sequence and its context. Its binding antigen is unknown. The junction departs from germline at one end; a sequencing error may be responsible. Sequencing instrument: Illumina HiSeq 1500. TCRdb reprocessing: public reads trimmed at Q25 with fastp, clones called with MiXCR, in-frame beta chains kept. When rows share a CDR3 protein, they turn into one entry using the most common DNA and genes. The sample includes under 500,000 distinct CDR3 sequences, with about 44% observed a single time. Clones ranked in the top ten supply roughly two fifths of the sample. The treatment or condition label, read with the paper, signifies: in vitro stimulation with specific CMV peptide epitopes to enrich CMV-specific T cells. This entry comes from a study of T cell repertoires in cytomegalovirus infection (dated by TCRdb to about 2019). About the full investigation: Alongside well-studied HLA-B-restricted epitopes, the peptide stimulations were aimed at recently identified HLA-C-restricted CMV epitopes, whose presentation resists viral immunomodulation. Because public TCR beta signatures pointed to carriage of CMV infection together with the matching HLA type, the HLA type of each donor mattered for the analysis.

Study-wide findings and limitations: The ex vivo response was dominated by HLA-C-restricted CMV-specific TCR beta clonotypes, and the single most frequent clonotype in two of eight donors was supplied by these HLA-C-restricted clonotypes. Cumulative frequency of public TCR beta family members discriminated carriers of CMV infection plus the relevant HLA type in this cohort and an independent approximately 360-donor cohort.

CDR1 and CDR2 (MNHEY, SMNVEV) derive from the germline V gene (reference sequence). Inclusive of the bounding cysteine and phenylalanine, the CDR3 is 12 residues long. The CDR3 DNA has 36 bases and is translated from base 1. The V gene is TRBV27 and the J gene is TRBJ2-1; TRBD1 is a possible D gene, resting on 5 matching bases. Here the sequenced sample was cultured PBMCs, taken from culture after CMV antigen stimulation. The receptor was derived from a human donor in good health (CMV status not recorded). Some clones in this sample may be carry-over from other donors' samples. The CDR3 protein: CASSLSGARQIF. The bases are TGTGCCAGCAGTTTATCAGGGGCGCGTCAGATCTTC.